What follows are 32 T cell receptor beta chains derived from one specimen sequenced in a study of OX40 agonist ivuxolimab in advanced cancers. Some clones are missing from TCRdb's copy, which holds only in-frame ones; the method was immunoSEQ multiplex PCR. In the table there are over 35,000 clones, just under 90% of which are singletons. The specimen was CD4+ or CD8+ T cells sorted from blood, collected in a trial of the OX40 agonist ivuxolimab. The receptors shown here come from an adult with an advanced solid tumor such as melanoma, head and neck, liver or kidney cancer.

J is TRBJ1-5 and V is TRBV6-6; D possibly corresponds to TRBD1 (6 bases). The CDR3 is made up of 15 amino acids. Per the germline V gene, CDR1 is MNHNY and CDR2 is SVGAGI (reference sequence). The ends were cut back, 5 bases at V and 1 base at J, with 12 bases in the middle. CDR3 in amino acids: CASSQQGGSNQPQHF. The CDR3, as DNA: TGTGCCAGCAGTCAACAGGGAGGGAGCAATCAGCCCCAGCATTTT.

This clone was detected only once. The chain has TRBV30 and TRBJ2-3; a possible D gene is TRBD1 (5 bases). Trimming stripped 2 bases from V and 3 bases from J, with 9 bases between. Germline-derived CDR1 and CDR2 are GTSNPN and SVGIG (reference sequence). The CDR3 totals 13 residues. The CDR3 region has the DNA TGTGCCTGGAGTTGGGGCACAACAGATACGCAGTATTTT. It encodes CAWSWGTTDTQYF.

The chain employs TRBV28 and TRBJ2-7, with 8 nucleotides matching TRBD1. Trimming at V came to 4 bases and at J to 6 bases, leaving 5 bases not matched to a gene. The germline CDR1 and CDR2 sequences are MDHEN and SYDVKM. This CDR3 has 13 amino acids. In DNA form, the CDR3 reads TGTGCCAGCAGTTCCTCGACAGGGGTCGAGCAGTACTTC. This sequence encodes CASSSSTGVEQYF.

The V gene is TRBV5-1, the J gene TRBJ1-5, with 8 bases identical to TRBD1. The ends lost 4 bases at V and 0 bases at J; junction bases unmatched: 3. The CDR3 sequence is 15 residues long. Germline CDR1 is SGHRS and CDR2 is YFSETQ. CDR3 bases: TGCGCCAGCAGCCAACAGGGGGATAGCAATCAGCCCCAGCATTTT. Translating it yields CASSQQGDSNQPQHF.

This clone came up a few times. The CDR3 reads CASGAGLFQPQHF. DNA for the CDR3: TGTGCCAGCGGAGCTGGGTTGTTTCAGCCCCAGCATTTT. The chain combines TRBV27 with TRBJ1-5; D not certain. CDR3 length equals 13 residues. Germline assignment: CDR1 MNHEY and CDR2 SMNVEV (reference sequence). Trimming removed 8 bases at V and 6 bases at J, with 14 bases between.

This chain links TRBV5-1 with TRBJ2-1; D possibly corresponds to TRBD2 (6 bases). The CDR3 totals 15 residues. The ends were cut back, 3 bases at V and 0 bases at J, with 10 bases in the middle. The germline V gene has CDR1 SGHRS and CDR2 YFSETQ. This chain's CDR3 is CASSSGGSSYNEQFF. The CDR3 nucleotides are TGCGCCAGCAGCTCCGGAGGGTCCTCCTACAATGAGCAGTTCTTC.

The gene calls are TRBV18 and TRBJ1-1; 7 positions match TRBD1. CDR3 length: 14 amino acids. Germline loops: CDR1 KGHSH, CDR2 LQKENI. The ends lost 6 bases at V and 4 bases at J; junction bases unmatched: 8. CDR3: CASSQGRGGTEAFF. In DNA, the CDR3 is TGTGCCAGCTCTCAAGGCAGGGGGGGCACTGAAGCTTTCTTT.

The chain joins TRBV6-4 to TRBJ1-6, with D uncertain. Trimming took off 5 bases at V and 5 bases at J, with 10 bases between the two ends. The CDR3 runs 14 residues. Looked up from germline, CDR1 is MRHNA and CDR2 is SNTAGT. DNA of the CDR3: TGTGCCAGCAGTCCGGGCCCCGATAATTCACCCCTCCACTTT. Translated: CASSPGPDNSPLHF.

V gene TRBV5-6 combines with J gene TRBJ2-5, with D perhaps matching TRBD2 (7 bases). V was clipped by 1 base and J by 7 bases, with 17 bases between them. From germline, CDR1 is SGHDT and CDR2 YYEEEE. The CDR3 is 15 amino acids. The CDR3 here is CASSLRFLGGGTQYF. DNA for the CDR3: TGTGCCAGCAGCTTGCGTTTTTTGGGAGGGGGGACCCAGTACTTC.

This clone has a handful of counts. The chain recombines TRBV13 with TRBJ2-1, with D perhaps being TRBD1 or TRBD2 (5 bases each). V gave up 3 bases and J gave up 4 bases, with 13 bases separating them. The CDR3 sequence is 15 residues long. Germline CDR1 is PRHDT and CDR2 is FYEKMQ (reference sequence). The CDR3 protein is CASSLGDPAYNEQFF. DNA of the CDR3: TGTGCCAGCAGCTTGGGGGACCCCGCTTACAATGAGCAGTTCTTC.

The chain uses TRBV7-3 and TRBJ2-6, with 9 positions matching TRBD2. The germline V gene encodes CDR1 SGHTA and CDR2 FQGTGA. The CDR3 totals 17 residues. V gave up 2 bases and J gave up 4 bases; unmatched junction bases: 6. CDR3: CASSLGFSGSGANVLTF. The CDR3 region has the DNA TGTGCCAGCAGCTTAGGCTTTAGCGGGAGCGGGGCCAACGTCCTGACTTTC. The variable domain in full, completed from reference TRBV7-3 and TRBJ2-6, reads GAGVSQTPSNKVTEKGKYVELRCDPISGHTALYWYRQSLGQGPEFLIYFQGTGAADDSGLPNDRFFAVRPEGSVSTLKIQRTERGDSAVYLCASSLGFSGSGANVLTFGAGSRLTVL.

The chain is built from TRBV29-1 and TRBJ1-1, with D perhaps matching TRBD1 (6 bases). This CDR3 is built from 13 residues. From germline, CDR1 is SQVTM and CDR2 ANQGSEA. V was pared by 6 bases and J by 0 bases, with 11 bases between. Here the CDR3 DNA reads TGCAGCGTCTCGACAGGACTGAACACTGAAGCTTTCTTT. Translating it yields CSVSTGLNTEAFF.

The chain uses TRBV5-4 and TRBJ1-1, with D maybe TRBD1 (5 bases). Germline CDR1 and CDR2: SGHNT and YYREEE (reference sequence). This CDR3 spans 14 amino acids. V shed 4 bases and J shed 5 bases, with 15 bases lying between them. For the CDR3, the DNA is TGTGCCAGCAGCGGATCGGGGGGTTATACTGAAGCTTTCTTT. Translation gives CASSGSGGYTEAFF.

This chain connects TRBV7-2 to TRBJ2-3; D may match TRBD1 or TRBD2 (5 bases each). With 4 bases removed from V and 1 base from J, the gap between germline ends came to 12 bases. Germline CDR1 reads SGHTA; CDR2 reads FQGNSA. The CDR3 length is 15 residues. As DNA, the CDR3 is TGTGCCAGCAGCTCCCGGGGCCCGGGCACAGATACGCAGTATTTT. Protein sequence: CASSSRGPGTDTQYF.

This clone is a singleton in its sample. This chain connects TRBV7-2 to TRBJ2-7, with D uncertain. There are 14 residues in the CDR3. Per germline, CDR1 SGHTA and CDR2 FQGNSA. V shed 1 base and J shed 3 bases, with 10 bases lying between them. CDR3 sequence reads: CASSLGRQNYEQYF. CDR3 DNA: TGTGCCAGCAGCTTAGGAAGGCAGAACTACGAGCAGTACTTC.

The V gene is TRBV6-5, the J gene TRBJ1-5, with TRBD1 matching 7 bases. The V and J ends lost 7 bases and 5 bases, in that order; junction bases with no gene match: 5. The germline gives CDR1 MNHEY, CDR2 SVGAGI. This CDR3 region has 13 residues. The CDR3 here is CASTPGGYQPQHF. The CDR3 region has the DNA TGTGCCAGCACTCCAGGGGGGTATCAGCCCCAGCATTTT.

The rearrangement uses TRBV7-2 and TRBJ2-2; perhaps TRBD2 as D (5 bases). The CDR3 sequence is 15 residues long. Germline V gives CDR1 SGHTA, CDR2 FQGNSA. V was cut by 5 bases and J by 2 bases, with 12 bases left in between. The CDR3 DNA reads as TGTGCCAGCAGCCCCCCGGGATCTAACACCGGGGAGCTGTTTTTT. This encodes CASSPPGSNTGELFF.

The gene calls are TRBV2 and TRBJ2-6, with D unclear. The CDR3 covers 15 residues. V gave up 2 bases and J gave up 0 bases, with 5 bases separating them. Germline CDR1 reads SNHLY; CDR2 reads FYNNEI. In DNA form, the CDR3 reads TGTGCCAGCAGTGAAATGGGCTCTGGGGCCAACGTCCTGACTTTC. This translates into CASSEMGSGANVLTF.

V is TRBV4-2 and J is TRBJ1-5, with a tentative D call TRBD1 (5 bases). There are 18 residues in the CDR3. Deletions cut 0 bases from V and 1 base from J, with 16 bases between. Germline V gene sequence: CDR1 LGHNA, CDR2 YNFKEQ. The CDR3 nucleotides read TGTGCCAGCAGCCAAGATTGGCTCCCCCGGGGGAGCAATCAGCCCCAGCATTTT. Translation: CASSQDWLPRGSNQPQHF.

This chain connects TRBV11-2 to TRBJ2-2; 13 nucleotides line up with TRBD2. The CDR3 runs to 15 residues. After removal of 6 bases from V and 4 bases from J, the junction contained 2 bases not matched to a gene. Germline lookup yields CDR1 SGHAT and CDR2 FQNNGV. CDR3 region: CASRWTSGGTGELFF. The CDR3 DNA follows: TGTGCCAGCAGGTGGACTAGCGGGGGCACCGGGGAGCTGTTTTTT.

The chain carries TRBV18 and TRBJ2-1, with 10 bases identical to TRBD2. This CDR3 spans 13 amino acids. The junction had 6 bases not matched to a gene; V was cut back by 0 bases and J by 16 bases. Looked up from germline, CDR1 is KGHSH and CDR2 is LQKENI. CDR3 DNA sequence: TGTGCCAGCTCACCACCCCAGCGGGGGGGCCAATTCTTC. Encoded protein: CASSPPQRGGQFF.

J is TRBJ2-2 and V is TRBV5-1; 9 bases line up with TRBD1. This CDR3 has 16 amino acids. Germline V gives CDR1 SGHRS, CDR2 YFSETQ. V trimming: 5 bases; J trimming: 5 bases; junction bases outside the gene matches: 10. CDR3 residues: CASSSPGTGRTGELFF. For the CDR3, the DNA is TGCGCCAGCAGTTCCCCCGGGACAGGGAGAACCGGGGAGCTGTTTTTT.

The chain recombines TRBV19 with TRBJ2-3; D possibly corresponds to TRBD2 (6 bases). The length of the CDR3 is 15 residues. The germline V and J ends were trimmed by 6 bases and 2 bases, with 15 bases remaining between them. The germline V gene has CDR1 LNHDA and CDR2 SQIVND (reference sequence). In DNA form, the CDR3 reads TGTGCCAGTAGGTATCAGGCGGGGTTCACAGATACGCAGTATTTT. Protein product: CASRYQAGFTDTQYF.

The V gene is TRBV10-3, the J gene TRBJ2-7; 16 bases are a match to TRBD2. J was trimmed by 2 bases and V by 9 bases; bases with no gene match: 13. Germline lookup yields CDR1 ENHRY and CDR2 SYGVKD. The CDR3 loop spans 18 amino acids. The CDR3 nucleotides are TGTGCCATTAAACCGGGACTAGCGGGGGGGAGGGAGACCTACGAGCAGTACTTC. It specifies CAIKPGLAGGRETYEQYF.

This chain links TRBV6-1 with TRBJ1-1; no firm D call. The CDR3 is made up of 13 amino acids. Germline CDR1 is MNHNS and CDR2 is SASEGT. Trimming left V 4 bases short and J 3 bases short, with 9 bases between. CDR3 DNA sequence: TGTGCCAGCAGTGGAACAGTTGACACTGAAGCTTTCTTT. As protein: CASSGTVDTEAFF.

The CDR3 DNA follows: TGTGCCAGCGGGGGGGAGATGCTTGGAAACACCATATATTTT. Protein: CASGGEMLGNTIYF. The chain links TRBV2 to TRBJ1-3; tentatively, D is TRBD1 (5 bases). Looked up from germline, CDR1 is SNHLY and CDR2 is FYNNEI. The ends were cut back, 8 bases at V and 3 bases at J, with 14 bases in the middle. The CDR3 totals 14 residues. The full variable domain, its missing parts supplied by reference TRBV2 and TRBJ1-3, is EPEVTQTPSHQVTQMGQEVILRCVPISNHLYFYWYRQILGQKVEFLVSFYNNEISEKSEIFDDQFSVERPDGSNFTLKIRSTKLEDSAMYFCASGGEMLGNTIYFGEGSWLTVV.

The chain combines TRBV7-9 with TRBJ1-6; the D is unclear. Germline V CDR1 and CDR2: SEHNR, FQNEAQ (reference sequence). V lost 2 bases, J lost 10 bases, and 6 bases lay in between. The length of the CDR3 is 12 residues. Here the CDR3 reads CASSLLESPLHF. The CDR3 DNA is TGTGCCAGCAGCTTATTAGAATCACCCCTCCACTTT.

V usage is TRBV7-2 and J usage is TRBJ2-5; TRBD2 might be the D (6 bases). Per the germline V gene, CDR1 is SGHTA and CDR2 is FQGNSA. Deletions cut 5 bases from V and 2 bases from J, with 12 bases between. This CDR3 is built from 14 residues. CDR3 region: CASSPWAGQETQYF. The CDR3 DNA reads TGTGCCAGCAGCCCTTGGGCGGGGCAAGAGACCCAGTACTTC.

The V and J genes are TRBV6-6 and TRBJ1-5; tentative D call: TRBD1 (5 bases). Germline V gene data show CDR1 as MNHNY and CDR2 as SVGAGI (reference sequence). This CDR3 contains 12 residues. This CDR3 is CAMQGSDQPQHF. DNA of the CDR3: TGTGCGATGCAGGGCTCGGATCAGCCCCAGCATTTT.

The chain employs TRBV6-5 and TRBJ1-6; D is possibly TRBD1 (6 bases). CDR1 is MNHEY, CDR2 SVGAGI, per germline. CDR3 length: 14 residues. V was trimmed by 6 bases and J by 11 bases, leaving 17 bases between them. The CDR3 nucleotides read TGTGCCAGCAGCCTGGACAGCCGGAGGCCACCCCTCCACTTT. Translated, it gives CASSLDSRRPPLHF.

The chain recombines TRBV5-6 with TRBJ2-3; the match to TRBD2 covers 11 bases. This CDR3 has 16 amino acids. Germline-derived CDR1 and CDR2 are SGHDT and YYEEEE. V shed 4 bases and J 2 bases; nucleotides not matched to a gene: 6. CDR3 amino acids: CASSGSGGAYTDTQYF. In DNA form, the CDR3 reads TGTGCCAGCAGCGGTAGCGGGGGGGCGTACACAGATACGCAGTATTTT.

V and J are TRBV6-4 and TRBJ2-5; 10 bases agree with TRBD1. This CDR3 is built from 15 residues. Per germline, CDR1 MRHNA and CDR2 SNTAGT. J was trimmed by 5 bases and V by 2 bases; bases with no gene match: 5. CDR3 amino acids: CASSDGTGESETQYF. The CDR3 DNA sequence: TGTGCCAGCAGTGACGGGACAGGGGAATCGGAGACCCAGTACTTC.